This entry is about one T cell receptor (beta chain). Antigen unknown. Different DNA sequences within this sample yield the same CDR3. Noted treatment: some 20 received Ad26.COV2.S at low or high dose, single or two shots; several received placebo; per-sample allocation not given. After the first vaccine or placebo injection, samples were drawn on day 63. Its platform was an Ad26 vector, and its expressed antigen was Wuhan-strain SARS-CoV-2 spike. These data come from a study of Ad26.COV2.S vaccination and SARS-CoV-2 variants. Overall study findings and caveats: Overall T cell responses may have been underestimated by the analyses of TCR breadth and depth.

This table comes from immunoSEQ multiplex PCR, and its TCRdb copy is limited to in-frame clones, with some not included. The sample records 500,000 or so clones, 80% to 90% being singletons. The sample was peripheral blood, taken in a trial of Ad26.COV2.S vaccine versus placebo. The sequence was collected from a person between 18 and 59 years old who received the Ad26.COV2.S COVID-19 vaccine or a placebo.

CDR3 in amino acids: CASSSADSSNQPQHF. DNA of the CDR3: TGTGCCAGCAGTTCGGCTGACAGTAGCAATCAGCCCCAGCATTTT. This sequence joins TRBV6-2 or TRBV6-3 and TRBJ1-5; tentatively, D is TRBD1 (5 bases). CDR1 MNHEY and CDR2 SVGEGT come from the germline V gene. This CDR3 comprises 15 residues. Trimming removed 4 bases at V and 0 bases at J, with 10 bases between.